A single T cell receptor (beta chain) is shown here with its context. Trimming removed 0 bases at V and 8 bases at J, with 14 bases between. The CDR3 runs to 16 residues. Germline-derived CDR1 and CDR2 are LGHDT and YNNKEL (reference sequence). This entry is derived from a study of regulatory T cells in long-lasting Graves disease. iRepertoire HTBI primers and Arm-PCR of CDR3 regions built TCR beta libraries. One entry per CDR3 protein, called by TCRdb with MiXCR from the multiplex PCR reads. Among hundreds of thousands of distinct CDR3 sequences, around 15% were seen once, and the ten largest hold 15% to 20%. Time point indicated: newly diagnosed GD, antithyroid drugs for less than 3 months. From PBMCs, RNA was extracted and then used to make the TCR library. Xi'an, China, was home to the endocrinology department that provided patients. These data also featured in a second study, about T cells in Graves' hyperthyroidism and ophthalmopathy.

The V and J genes are TRBV3-1 and TRBJ1-6; weak D call: TRBD1 (5 bases). This TCR was sampled from a woman aged 25 to 45 with Graves disease. Sequenced here: peripheral blood mononuclear cells (PBMCs), sampled at new diagnosis, from a patient treated with antithyroid drugs. In DNA form, the CDR3 reads TGTGCCAGCAGCCAAGATAATTGGGGGATCTATTCACCCCTCCACTTT. Translated: CASSQDNWGIYSPLHF.